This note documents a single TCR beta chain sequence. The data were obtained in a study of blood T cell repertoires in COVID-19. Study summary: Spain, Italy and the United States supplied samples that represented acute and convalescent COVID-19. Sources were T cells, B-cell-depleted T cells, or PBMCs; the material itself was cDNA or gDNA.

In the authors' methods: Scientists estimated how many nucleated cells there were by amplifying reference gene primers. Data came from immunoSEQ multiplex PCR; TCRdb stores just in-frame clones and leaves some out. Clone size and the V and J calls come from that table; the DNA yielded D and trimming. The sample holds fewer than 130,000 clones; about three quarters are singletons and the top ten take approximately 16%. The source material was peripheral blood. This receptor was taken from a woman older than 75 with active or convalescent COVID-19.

CDR3 protein: CASLSASTDTQYF. The CDR3 region has the DNA TGTGCCAGTCTCAGTGCTAGCACAGATACGCAGTATTTT. The chain uses TRBV28 and TRBJ2-3, with unresolved D. Per germline, CDR1 MDHEN and CDR2 SYDVKM. CDR3 size: 13 residues. Trimming left V 9 bases short and J 0 bases short, with 10 bases between. The variable domain in full, completed from reference TRBV28 and TRBJ2-3, reads DVKVTQSSRYLVKRTGEKVFLECVQDMDHENMFWYRQDPGLGLRLIYFSYDVKMKEKGDIPEGYSVSREKKERFSLILESASTNQTSMYLCASLSASTDTQYFGPGTRLTVL.